The 23 T cell receptor beta chains in this list originate from one sample, sequenced in a study of CD8 T cell repertoires and HIV-1 epitope variants. The protocol was immunoSEQ multiplex PCR, while the TCRdb copy is restricted to in-frame clones and leaves out a portion. The sample has about 90,000 clones, 60% to 80% seen once; the top ten hold 20% to 30%. Sequencing was carried out using uncultured baseline CD8+ T cells from peripheral blood mononuclear cells (PBMCs). These receptors originate from a male donor with HIV.

The chain has TRBV18 and TRBJ2-5; the match to TRBD1 covers 8 bases. Per the germline V gene, CDR1 is KGHSH and CDR2 is LQKENI. The V gene end was trimmed by 2 bases and the J gene end by 5 bases; junction bases not matched to a gene: 16. The CDR3 length is 18 residues. The CDR3 is CASSPGFWSRGQVETQYF. CDR3 in DNA: TGTGCCAGCTCACCAGGTTTCTGGAGCAGGGGGCAGGTGGAGACCCAGTACTTC.

This clone was observed a few times. DNA of the CDR3: TGCGCCAGCAGCCACTCACGGGATGAGCAGTTCTTC. Its protein product is CASSHSRDEQFF. The chain links TRBV4-1 to TRBJ2-1; D unresolved. V was shortened by 3 bases and J by 8 bases, with 8 bases between the two germline ends. The CDR3 consists of 12 residues. Germline V gene lookup returns CDR1 MGHRA and CDR2 YSYEKL.

This chain joins TRBV20-1 and TRBJ2-1; maybe TRBD2 (6 bases). V shed 6 bases and J shed 10 bases, with 10 bases lying between them. In germline, CDR1 is DFQATT, CDR2 SNEGSKA (reference sequence). This CDR3 spans 10 amino acids. CDR3 nucleotides: TGCAGTGCAAAGAGCGGGGAGCAGTTCTTC. Encoded protein: CSAKSGEQFF.

The J gene is TRBJ2-5, the V gene TRBV15; tentative D call: TRBD2 (5 bases). The CDR3 has 16 residues. Germline values: CDR1 LNHNV, CDR2 YYDKDF (reference sequence). Between the trimmed V and J ends, which lost 0 bases and 4 bases, there was a span of 15 bases. CDR3: CATSRDRTLAGETQYF. In nucleotides, the CDR3 is TGTGCCACCAGCAGAGACCGGACCCTAGCTGGAGAGACCCAGTACTTC. Supplemented by reference TRBV15 and TRBJ2-5, the full variable domain reads DAMVIQNPRYQVTQFGKPVTLSCSQTLNHNVMYWYQQKSSQAPKLLFHYYDKDFNNEADTPDNFQSRRPNTSFCFLDIRSPGLGDTAMYLCATSRDRTLAGETQYFGPGTRLLVL.

Only a few counts were recorded for this clone. The genes are TRBV6-5 and TRBJ1-1; D is uncertain. Germline CDR1 is MNHEY and CDR2 is SVGAGI. The CDR3 is 14 amino acids. V lost 7 bases, J lost 3 bases, and 15 bases lay in between. The CDR3 bases are TGTGCCAGCAACAAGCGTCCGGGGTACACTGAAGCTTTCTTT. The encoded protein is CASNKRPGYTEAFF.

The chain uses TRBV7-9 and TRBJ1-3, with TRBD1 identical over 8 bases. This CDR3 comprises 16 residues. CDR1 is SEHNR and CDR2 is FQNEAQ in the germline V gene (reference sequence). With 5 bases clipped from V and 0 bases from J, the junction kept 6 bases outside the gene matches. CDR3 coding DNA: TGTGCCAGCAGCCCTGGACAGGGATTCTCTGGAAACACCATATATTTT. It translates to CASSPGQGFSGNTIYF.

The chain has TRBV19 and TRBJ2-7; 12 bases line up with TRBD1. Germline-derived CDR1 and CDR2 are LNHDA and SQIVND (reference sequence). There are 14 residues in the CDR3. V was clipped by 5 bases and J by 5 bases; unmatched bases: 4. CDR3 DNA sequence: TGTGCCAGTAGTTCCGGGACAGGGGGCAACGAGCAGTACTTC. It is translated as CASSSGTGGNEQYF.

The J gene is TRBJ2-7, the V gene TRBV28; 7 bases map to TRBD2. The length of the CDR3 is 14 residues. Unmatched junction bases numbered 11, after V lost 6 bases and J lost 6 bases. Germline CDR1 is MDHEN and CDR2 is SYDVKM. CDR3 loop: CASRTSSGRREQYF. CDR3 nucleotides: TGTGCCAGCAGAACCTCTAGCGGCAGGCGCGAGCAGTACTTC.

The chain combines TRBV19 with TRBJ1-5, with 8 nucleotides matching TRBD1. The V segment lost 4 bases and the J segment 9 bases; nucleotides outside the gene matches: 14. Germline lookup yields CDR1 LNHDA and CDR2 SQIVND (reference sequence). This CDR3 region has 16 residues. CDR3 amino acids: CASSRRTGRPQSPQHF. The CDR3 bases are TGTGCCAGTAGTAGGCGGACAGGGAGGCCCCAATCGCCCCAGCATTTT.

This clone was observed a few times. The V call is TRBV4-2, the J call TRBJ1-1, with 9 bases lining up with TRBD1. CDR1 and CDR2 from the germline V gene are LGHNA and YNFKEQ. The CDR3 consists of 15 residues. The J segment lost 4 bases and the V segment lost 1 base, leaving 4 bases of the junction unmatched. The chain's CDR3 is CASSQGGTGSTEAFF. DNA of the CDR3: TGTGCCAGCAGCCAAGGGGGGACAGGGAGCACTGAAGCTTTCTTT.

This CDR3 is CSVVSGSVAYQETQYF. The CDR3 DNA reads TGCAGCGTTGTTTCAGGGAGCGTGGCTTACCAAGAGACCCAGTACTTC. This chain uses TRBV29-1 with TRBJ2-5; D could derive from TRBD1 or TRBD2 (5 bases each). The CDR3 totals 16 residues. The V gene lost 4 bases and the J gene lost 0 bases, with 18 bases spanning the gap. Germline CDR1 reads SQVTM; CDR2 reads ANQGSEA.

J is TRBJ2-3 and V is TRBV27; 10 bases are a match to TRBD1. CDR3 size: 15 residues. The trim removed 5 bases at V and 3 bases at J, leaving 5 bases unmatched. The germline CDR1 and CDR2 sequences are MNHEY and SMNVEV (reference sequence). CDR3 in amino acids: CASSPDRGGTDTQYF. The CDR3 nucleotides are TGTGCCAGCAGTCCGGACAGGGGGGGGACAGATACGCAGTATTTT.

This sequence joins TRBV15 and TRBJ2-5; D gene uncertain. Deletions cut 1 base from V and 1 base from J, with 10 bases between. Germline CDR1 reads LNHNV; CDR2 reads YYDKDF (reference sequence). This CDR3 has 15 amino acids. CDR3 nucleotide sequence: TGTGCCACCAGCAGAGCTGGAGAGCCCCAAGAGACCCAGTACTTC. Translated, it gives CATSRAGEPQETQYF.

The chain employs TRBV6-1 and TRBJ1-2; possible D gene TRBD1, 6 bases. Germline assignment: CDR1 MNHNS and CDR2 SASEGT. The CDR3 is 15 amino acids. Trimming stripped 5 bases from V and 2 bases from J, with 15 bases between. CDR3 sequence reads: CASSFSLQGNYGYTF. The DNA of the CDR3 is TGTGCCAGCAGTTTTAGCCTGCAGGGGAACTATGGCTACACCTTC.

The CDR3 sequence is CASSLRGETNEKLFF. The CDR3 region has the DNA TGTGCCAGCAGCTTGCGCGGGGAAACTAATGAAAAACTGTTTTTT. The rearrangement joins TRBV5-6 to TRBJ1-4; D is unresolved. V lost 1 base and J lost 1, with 8 bases in between. Germline values: CDR1 SGHDT, CDR2 YYEEEE. CDR3 size: 15 residues.

This chain uses TRBV7-2 with TRBJ1-1; no reliable D call. The CDR3 runs to 13 residues. V was pared by 4 bases and J by 2 bases, with 8 bases between. Germline V gives CDR1 SGHTA, CDR2 FQGNSA. Here the CDR3 DNA reads TGTGCCAGCAGCTCCGGTATAAACACTGAAGCTTTCTTT. This sequence encodes CASSSGINTEAFF.

The J gene is TRBJ2-7, the V gene TRBV5-1, with 10 bases fitting TRBD1. The CDR3 is 16 amino acids. J was trimmed by 7 bases and V by 3 bases; bases with no gene match: 13. Germline CDR1 reads SGHRS; CDR2 reads YFSETQ. CDR3 bases: TGCGCCAGCAGCTCTGGACAGGGGGACAAGGCGCGGGAGCAGTACTTC. This translates into CASSSGQGDKAREQYF.

The gene calls are TRBV15 and TRBJ2-5, with a weak D call TRBD2 (6 bases). Germline V gene data show CDR1 as LNHNV and CDR2 as YYDKDF (reference sequence). The CDR3 contains 15 residues. Trimming left V 4 bases short and J 5 bases short, with 17 bases between. The CDR3 bases are TGTGCCACCAGCACATACGAGGCGGGACCGGAGACCCAGTACTTC. Its protein is CATSTYEAGPETQYF.

This chain links TRBV6-5 with TRBJ1-2; the D gene is possibly TRBD1 (5 bases). CDR1 is MNHEY and CDR2 is SVGAGI in the germline V gene. V was trimmed by 10 bases and J by 4 bases, leaving 13 bases between them. This CDR3 comprises 12 residues. The CDR3 loop is CATKEGTYGYTF. The CDR3 bases are TGTGCCACTAAGGAGGGGACCTATGGCTACACCTTC.

This chain joins TRBV4-3 and TRBJ1-6; D unclear. This CDR3 spans 12 amino acids. Trimming removed 1 base from V and 9 bases from J, with 4 bases in between. Germline CDR1 reads LGHNA; CDR2 reads YSLEER. The CDR3: CASSQGGSPLHF. CDR3 in DNA: TGCGCCAGCAGCCAAGGAGGTTCACCCCTCCACTTT.

This rearrangement joins TRBV7-6 to TRBJ2-3; TRBD2 agrees at 9 bases. The CDR3 has 18 residues. Looked up from germline, CDR1 is SGHVS and CDR2 is FNYEAQ. The ends lost 6 bases at V and 4 bases at J; junction bases unmatched: 17. This chain's CDR3 is CASSHPERSGGEPDTQYF. For the CDR3, the DNA is TGTGCCAGCAGTCACCCGGAGCGTAGCGGGGGAGAGCCAGATACGCAGTATTTT. Combining the CDR3 with reference TRBV7-6 and TRBJ2-3 gives the whole variable domain GAGVSQSPRYKVTKRGQDVALRCDPISGHVSLYWYRQALGQGPEFLTYFNYEAQQDKSGLPNDRFSAERPEGSISTLTIQRTEQRDSAMYRCASSHPERSGGEPDTQYFGPGTRLTVL.

A few counts support this clone. The CDR3 nucleotides are TGTGCCAGCATAAGGTCGGGGGGGAACACTGAAGCTTTCTTT. Translation: CASIRSGGNTEAFF. The rearrangement uses TRBV28 and TRBJ1-1; maybe TRBD1 (5 bases). CDR3 length: 14 amino acids. Trimming left V 7 bases short and J 1 base short, with 13 bases between. The V gene's germline CDR1 is MDHEN and CDR2 SYDVKM.

This chain connects TRBV10-3 to TRBJ2-3; D is perhaps TRBD2 (6 bases). This CDR3 has 15 amino acids. The germline CDR1 and CDR2 sequences are ENHRY and SYGVKD. V lost 4 bases and J lost 0, with 11 bases in between. The CDR3 is CAISGGAGSTDTQYF. CDR3 bases: TGTGCCATCAGTGGAGGCGCGGGGAGCACAGATACGCAGTATTTT.